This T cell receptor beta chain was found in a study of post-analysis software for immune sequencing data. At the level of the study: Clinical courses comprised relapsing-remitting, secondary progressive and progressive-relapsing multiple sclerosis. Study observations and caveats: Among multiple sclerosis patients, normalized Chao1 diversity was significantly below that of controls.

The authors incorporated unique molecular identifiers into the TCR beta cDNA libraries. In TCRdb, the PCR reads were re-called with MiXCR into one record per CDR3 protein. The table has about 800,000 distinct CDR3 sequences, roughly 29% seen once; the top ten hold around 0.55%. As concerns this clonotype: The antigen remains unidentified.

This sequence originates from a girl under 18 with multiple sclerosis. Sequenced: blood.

The DNA for the CDR3 is TGTGCCAGCAGTCGACCACAGGGCCGCTCCTACGAGCAGTACTTC. Translating it yields CASSRPQGRSYEQYF. V is TRBV6-2 or TRBV6-3 and J is TRBJ2-7, with D possibly being TRBD1 (6 bases). The CDR3 spans 15 residues. Germline values: CDR1 MNHEY, CDR2 SVGEGT. Trimming shortened V by 5 bases and J by 0 bases, and 14 bases separated the two germline ends.